One and the same sample provided the 32 T cell receptor beta chains below, sequenced in a study of T cells in Graves' hyperthyroidism and ophthalmopathy. Researchers amplified the TCR beta CDR3 regions from RNA transcripts. The TCR CDR3 was amplified in a first-round RT-PCR using the HTBI primer set. MiXCR, applied by TCRdb to the multiplex PCR reads, yields one record per CDR3 protein. The repertoire holds approximately 640,000 distinct CDR3 sequences, with 15% to 20% as singletons. Sequencing used blood. Receptor source: a woman under 40 with Graves' hyperthyroidism.

This clonotype was found many times. The rearrangement joins TRBV13 to TRBJ2-1; tentatively, D is TRBD1 or TRBD2 (5 bases each). V was cut by 4 bases and J by 5 bases, with 15 bases left in between. The CDR3 is 15 amino acids. Germline V gene lookup returns CDR1 PRHDT and CDR2 FYEKMQ (reference sequence). The CDR3 DNA sequence: TGTGCCAGCAGCTACGGGACGGTGAAAAACAATGAGCAGTTCTTC. Its protein is CASSYGTVKNNEQFF.

This clonotype was recorded many times. J is TRBJ2-5 and V is TRBV11-3; possibly TRBD2 for D (6 bases). Germline V lookup: CDR1 SGHNT, CDR2 YENEEA. CDR3 length: 16 residues. The V end lost 6 bases, the J end lost 4 bases, and 21 bases lay between the germline ends. The CDR3 coding sequence is TGTGCCAGCAGGTCACTCGGGGACGGGGGTGGAGAGACCCAGTACTTC. It encodes CASRSLGDGGGETQYF. Combining the CDR3 with reference TRBV11-3 and TRBJ2-5 gives the whole variable domain EAGVVQSPRYKIIEKKQPVAFWCNPISGHNTLYWYLQNLGQGPELLIRYENEEAVDDSQLPKDRFSAERLKGVDSTLKIQPAELGDSAVYLCASRSLGDGGGETQYFGPGTRLLVL.

The V and J genes are TRBV29-1 and TRBJ1-2, with D unresolved. This CDR3 has 15 amino acids. V was pared by 4 bases and J by 2 bases, with 17 bases between. CDR1 and CDR2 from the germline V gene are SQVTM and ANQGSEA. This CDR3 is CSVVVGSRGNYGYTF. CDR3 nucleotides: TGCAGCGTTGTGGTGGGGTCGAGAGGGAACTATGGCTACACCTTC.

This clonotype has just a few counts. At one end the junction does not follow the germline gene, possibly because of a read error. The chain joins TRBV18 to TRBJ2-6; D gene ambiguous. CDR3 length equals 16 residues. CDR1 is KGHSH and CDR2 is LQKENI in the germline V gene. DNA of the CDR3: TGTGCCAGCTCATCACCAACAAACTCTGGGGCCAACGTCCTGACTTTC. Its translation is CASSSPTNSGANVLTF.

The sample holds many counts of this clonotype. V gene TRBV7-2 combines with J gene TRBJ2-7; D ambiguous. Germline-derived CDR1 and CDR2 are SGHTA and FQGNSA. This CDR3 comprises 14 residues. V was shortened by 2 bases and J by 4 bases, with 12 bases between the two germline ends. CDR3 region: CASSLSRMEYEQYF. The CDR3 bases are TGTGCCAGCAGCTTATCGCGGATGGAATACGAGCAGTACTTC.

CDR3 residues: CASSLGREVENEQYF. DNA for the CDR3: TGTGCCAGCAGTTTAGGACGGGAGGTCGAGAACGAGCAGTACTTC. The V and J genes are TRBV28 and TRBJ2-7; the match to TRBD2 covers 7 bases. The CDR3 loop spans 15 amino acids. Germline CDR1 and CDR2: MDHEN and SYDVKM. Trimming at V came to 2 bases and at J to 5 bases, leaving 9 bases not matched to a gene.

The DNA of the CDR3 is TGTGCCAGTAGTATAACGGCGGGACCGAATGAGCAGTTCTTC. Residues: CASSITAGPNEQFF. The chain recombines TRBV19 with TRBJ2-1; maybe TRBD2 (6 bases). Trimming shortened V by 2 bases and J by 7 bases, and 12 bases separated the two germline ends. This CDR3 spans 14 amino acids. The germline CDR1 and CDR2 sequences are LNHDA and SQIVND (reference sequence).

This clonotype was seen a few times. V is TRBV5-4 and J is TRBJ2-4, with 8 bases that match TRBD2. Germline V gene sequence: CDR1 SGHNT, CDR2 YYREEE (reference sequence). V lost 2 bases to trimming and J lost 0 bases; unmatched junction nucleotides: 10. The CDR3 contains 18 residues. CDR3 nucleotide sequence: TGTGCCAGCAGCTTCTGGCGGGAGGTACCAACAGCCAAAAACATTCAGTACTTC. It is translated as CASSFWREVPTAKNIQYF.

This sequence joins TRBV19 and TRBJ2-7, with D possibly called TRBD1 or TRBD2 (6 bases each). This CDR3 spans 15 amino acids. Germline-derived CDR1 and CDR2 are LNHDA and SQIVND (reference sequence). Trimming pared 5 bases from V and 4 bases from J, leaving 18 bases between. In DNA, the CDR3 is TGTGCCAGTAGTGCCGCCACGGGGGCGCGATACGAGCAGTACTTC. Its protein product is CASSAATGARYEQYF.

This clonotype has at least ten counts. The CDR3 spells CASSETGVNTEAFF. The CDR3 bases are TGTGCCAGCAGTGAAACAGGGGTGAACACTGAAGCTTTCTTT. This chain links TRBV25-1 with TRBJ1-1, with TRBD1 matching over 7 bases. Trimming cost V 2 bases and J 0 bases; bases outside gene matches: 0. CDR3 length: 14 residues. Germline CDR1 is MGHDK and CDR2 is SYGVNS.

The J gene is TRBJ1-2, the V gene TRBV29-1; TRBD1 might be the D (6 bases). The CDR3 covers 14 residues. Germline CDR1 and CDR2: SQVTM and ANQGSEA. V was shortened by 3 bases and J by 3 bases, with 14 bases between the two germline ends. The CDR3 sequence: CSVEGGSLDYGYTF. The CDR3 region has the DNA TGCAGCGTTGAGGGGGGCAGCCTGGACTATGGCTACACCTTC.

This clonotype has more than one count but fewer than ten. This chain connects TRBV5-1 to TRBJ2-7; TRBD2 matches 13 bases. The ends lost 0 bases at V and 7 bases at J; junction bases unmatched: 4. The germline gives CDR1 SGHRS, CDR2 YFSETQ. This CDR3 is built from 15 residues. DNA of the CDR3: TGCGCCAGCAGCTTGGGGACTAGCGGGAGTTCTGAGCAGTACTTC. This sequence encodes CASSLGTSGSSEQYF.

This clonotype was observed many times. The rearrangement uses TRBV6-1 and TRBJ1-1; tentative D call: TRBD1 (5 bases). Germline V gene lookup returns CDR1 MNHNS and CDR2 SASEGT. The CDR3 length is 13 residues. V was cut by 3 bases and J by 3 bases, with 8 bases left in between. Here the CDR3 reads CASSDGTYTEAFF. In nucleotides, the CDR3 is TGTGCCAGCAGTGATGGGACTTACACTGAAGCTTTCTTT.

This rearrangement joins TRBV25-1 to TRBJ2-2, with a tentative D call TRBD1 (5 bases). The CDR3 covers 14 residues. Trimming shortened V by 9 bases and J by 0 bases, and 11 bases separated the two germline ends. CDR1 MGHDK and CDR2 SYGVNS come from the germline V gene. Written as DNA, the CDR3 is TGTGCCAGTTATTCAGGGTCGAACACCGGGGAGCTGTTTTTT. Its translation is CASYSGSNTGELFF.

Many counts were recorded for this clonotype. The rearrangement joins TRBV19 to TRBJ1-5; 8 positions agree with TRBD1. With V trimmed by 5 bases and J by 1 base, 10 bases remained unmatched. The germline V gene has CDR1 LNHDA and CDR2 SQIVND (reference sequence). The CDR3 is 17 amino acids. CDR3 protein: CASSRTGWEVSNQPQHF. The CDR3 DNA reads as TGTGCCAGTAGTCGGACAGGGTGGGAAGTGAGCAATCAGCCCCAGCATTTT.

This clonotype showed up many times. The CDR3 nucleotides read TGTGCCATCAGTGTATCAGCGGGGGGGGAGACCCAGTACTTC. Translation: CAISVSAGGETQYF. This rearrangement joins TRBV10-3 to TRBJ2-5; 10 nucleotides agree with TRBD2. Per the germline V gene, CDR1 is ENHRY and CDR2 is SYGVKD. The trim removed 4 bases at V and 5 bases at J, leaving 4 bases unmatched. The CDR3 is made up of 14 amino acids.

Concerning this clonotype: A much larger clone differs from this one at a single base, so this may be a read error. V gene TRBV9 combines with J gene TRBJ2-1, with 9 positions matching TRBD1. The CDR3 totals 16 residues. From germline, CDR1 is SGDLS and CDR2 YYNGEE. J was trimmed by 10 bases and V by 4 bases; bases with no gene match: 15. CDR3: CASSLSQWDRESEQFF. CDR3 DNA: TGTGCCAGCAGCTTATCCCAGTGGGACAGGGAGTCCGAGCAGTTCTTC.

This clonotype is a singleton in its sample. Since a much larger clone is just one base distant, this may be a read error. The chain uses TRBV20-1 and TRBJ1-1; TRBD1 is a possible D gene (6 bases). CDR1 and CDR2 (germline): DFQATT, SNEGSKA (reference sequence). CDR3 length: 11 amino acids. The CDR3 loop reads CGARVGQKAFF. The CDR3 DNA reads as TGCGGTGCTAGAGTAGGACAGAAAGCTTTCTTT.

This sequence joins TRBV30 and TRBJ1-2, with D maybe TRBD1 (6 bases). With 0 bases removed from V and 3 bases from J, the gap between germline ends came to 20 bases. This CDR3 is built from 17 residues. The V gene's germline CDR1 is GTSNPN and CDR2 SVGIG (reference sequence). The CDR3 loop is CAWSVSPKEQGHYGYTF. The CDR3 region has the DNA TGTGCCTGGAGTGTGTCCCCAAAAGAACAGGGCCACTATGGCTACACCTTC.

This clonotype was found a few times. This chain links TRBV20-1 with TRBJ1-2; 10 nucleotides align to TRBD1. CDR1 is DFQATT, CDR2 SNEGSKA, per germline (reference sequence). The CDR3 contains 16 residues. V was clipped by 6 bases and J by 3 bases; unmatched bases: 13. The CDR3 reads CSATAPGTGDHYGYTF. Here the CDR3 DNA reads TGCAGTGCAACCGCCCCCGGGACAGGGGATCACTATGGCTACACCTTC.

This clonotype was detected a few times. The gene calls are TRBV28 and TRBJ2-4; D not resolved. Trimming took 5 bases from V and 7 from J, leaving 12 bases between them. Germline loops: CDR1 MDHEN, CDR2 SYDVKM. CDR3 size: 13 residues. CDR3 sequence (DNA): TGTGCCAGCAGTCAAGGACCCGGGAACATTCAGTACTTC. Protein sequence: CASSQGPGNIQYF. The complete variable domain, with remaining parts taken from reference TRBV28 and TRBJ2-4, reads DVKVTQSSRYLVKRTGEKVFLECVQDMDHENMFWYRQDPGLGLRLIYFSYDVKMKEKGDIPEGYSVSREKKERFSLILESASTNQTSMYLCASSQGPGNIQYFGAGTRLSVL.

This clonotype was recorded many times. This sequence joins TRBV29-1 and TRBJ2-1; 11 bases match TRBD1. This CDR3 comprises 14 residues. The ends lost 6 bases at V and 4 bases at J; junction bases unmatched: 5. CDR1 is SQVTM, CDR2 ANQGSEA, per germline. The CDR3 DNA sequence: TGCAGCGTGGCCGGGACAGGGGGGTACAATGAGCAGTTCTTC. This translates into CSVAGTGGYNEQFF.

This clonotype was seen a few times. This chain joins TRBV27 and TRBJ2-7, with 9 bases fitting TRBD2. The V gene's germline CDR1 is MNHEY and CDR2 SMNVEV (reference sequence). Unmatched junction bases numbered 11, after V lost 2 bases and J lost 0 bases. CDR3 length: 18 residues. CDR3 DNA sequence: TGTGCCAGCAGTTTACTCGGTATTAGCGGGAGCTCCTCCTACGAGCAGTACTTC. Translation gives CASSLLGISGSSSYEQYF.

The chain has TRBV12-3 or TRBV12-4 and TRBJ2-2, with D hard to call. Trimming removed 6 bases from V and 0 bases from J, with 11 bases in between. This CDR3 is built from 15 residues. CDR3 DNA sequence: TGTGCCAGCAGACCCTCGCTCGCGAACACCGGGGAGCTGTTTTTT. Translation gives CASRPSLANTGELFF.

This clonotype was found many times. The rearrangement uses TRBV29-1 and TRBJ1-4; D not resolved. The CDR3 has 13 residues. Per germline, CDR1 SQVTM and CDR2 ANQGSEA. Trimming took 4 bases from V and 4 from J, leaving 10 bases between them. CDR3 loop: CSVVDGLNEKLFF. Here the CDR3 DNA reads TGCAGCGTTGTAGACGGCCTTAATGAAAAACTGTTTTTT.

The chain uses TRBV7-3 and TRBJ2-2; D is possibly TRBD1 (6 bases). The CDR3 totals 15 residues. Trimming pared 5 bases from V and 5 bases from J, leaving 15 bases between. CDR1 and CDR2 (germline): SGHTA, FQGTGA. The CDR3 protein is CASSQAGVLTGELFF. CDR3 bases: TGTGCCAGCAGCCAAGCAGGGGTTTTAACCGGGGAGCTGTTTTTT. Using reference TRBV7-3 and TRBJ2-2 for the parts outside the CDR3, the full variable domain is GAGVSQTPSNKVTEKGKYVELRCDPISGHTALYWYRQSLGQGPEFLIYFQGTGAADDSGLPNDRFFAVRPEGSVSTLKIQRTERGDSAVYLCASSQAGVLTGELFFGEGSRLTVL.

This clonotype was seen many times. The rearrangement links TRBV10-3 to TRBJ2-3, with D tentatively TRBD1 or TRBD2 (5 bases each). Germline CDR1 reads ENHRY; CDR2 reads SYGVKD. The CDR3 runs 17 residues. Trimming pared 5 bases from V and 7 bases from J, leaving 25 bases between. This CDR3 reads CAISPFVGTEYSNTQYF. CDR3 bases: TGTGCCATCAGTCCCTTCGTGGGGACGGAGTATTCAAATACGCAGTATTTT.

There are many counts of this clonotype. The chain's CDR3 is CASSLGVSGLGQFF. CDR3 in DNA: TGTGCCAGCAGCTTAGGGGTTTCGGGGTTGGGGCAGTTCTTC. V is TRBV7-2 and J is TRBJ2-1; possible D gene TRBD2, 5 bases. Germline V gives CDR1 SGHTA, CDR2 FQGNSA. The V gene lost 1 base and the J gene lost 12 bases, with 16 bases spanning the gap. This CDR3 spans 14 amino acids.

This clonotype was seen ten or more times. The CDR3 coding sequence is TGCAGCGTTGAAGGTATTACTAGCGGGAGGTCCTACGAGCAGTACTTC. This encodes CSVEGITSGRSYEQYF. This chain joins TRBV29-1 and TRBJ2-7, with TRBD2 matching over 12 bases. Germline V gene data show CDR1 as SQVTM and CDR2 as ANQGSEA. The CDR3 length is 16 residues. V lost 1 base to trimming and J lost 1 base; unmatched junction nucleotides: 5.

This rearrangement joins TRBV30 to TRBJ1-5; 10 bases map to TRBD1. CDR1 and CDR2 (germline): GTSNPN, SVGIG (reference sequence). V lost 2 bases, J lost 5 bases, and 9 bases stayed unmatched. This CDR3 is built from 16 residues. The CDR3 is CAWSSGTGDPHQPQHF. CDR3 coding DNA: TGTGCCTGGAGTAGCGGGACAGGGGACCCTCATCAGCCCCAGCATTTT.

This clonotype has only a few counts. The V gene is TRBV7-3, the J gene TRBJ1-1; 8 bases are a match to TRBD1. V was clipped by 3 bases and J by 2 bases; unmatched bases: 5. The germline gives CDR1 SGHTA, CDR2 FQGTGA. This CDR3 is built from 15 residues. The DNA of the CDR3 is TGTGCCAGCAGCTTCGACAGGGGCACCAACACTGAAGCTTTCTTT. Amino acids: CASSFDRGTNTEAFF.

This clonotype was recorded many times. The gene calls are TRBV27 and TRBJ2-1; D is ambiguous. Germline CDR1 reads MNHEY; CDR2 reads SMNVEV (reference sequence). The CDR3 sequence is 12 residues long. Between the trimmed V and J ends, which lost 6 bases and 0 bases, there was a span of 3 bases. CDR3 residues: CASRTSYNEQFF. DNA for the CDR3: TGTGCCAGCAGAACCTCCTACAATGAGCAGTTCTTC.